The 31 T cell receptor beta chains presented below share a single source sample, sequenced in a study of control samples from healthy donors and cancer patients. Libraries were prepared by immunoSEQ multiplex PCR; TCRdb keeps only in-frame clonotypes and omits some of them. The sample holds some 200,000 clones, 85% to 95% seen once. Sequencing input: blood. These receptors all come from a young man in good health.

V is TRBV7-2 and J is TRBJ2-7; D not certain. The CDR3 runs 13 residues. CDR1 is SGHTA and CDR2 is FQGNSA in the germline V gene. V lost 4 bases and J lost 2, with 9 bases in between. DNA of the CDR3: TGTGCCAGCAGCTCTCGCAACGCCTACGAGCAGTACTTC. This codes for CASSSRNAYEQYF.

The chain carries TRBV29-1 and TRBJ1-3, with 8 bases that match TRBD1. Germline lookup yields CDR1 SQVTM and CDR2 ANQGSEA. The CDR3 runs to 13 residues. With V trimmed by 1 base and J by 4 bases, 0 bases remained unmatched. CDR3 residues: CSVEGDRGNTIYF. CDR3 in DNA: TGCAGCGTTGAAGGGGACAGGGGAAACACCATATATTTT. Full variable domain (missing parts from reference TRBV29-1 and TRBJ1-3): SAVISQKPSRDICQRGTSLTIQCQVDSQVTMMFWYRQQPGQSLTLIATANQGSEATYESGFVIDKFPISRPNLTFSTLTVSNMSPEDSSIYLCSVEGDRGNTIYFGEGSWLTVV.

The chain joins TRBV10-2 to TRBJ1-1, with a tentative D call TRBD1 (5 bases). Trimming shortened V by 7 bases and J by 3 bases, and 15 bases separated the two germline ends. The CDR3 runs 14 residues. The germline gives CDR1 WSHSY, CDR2 SAAADI. DNA for the CDR3: TGCGCCAGCAAGGTTTCCGGAGGGGACACTGAAGCTTTCTTT. Translating gives CASKVSGGDTEAFF.

This clone was found once. The chain recombines TRBV12-3 or TRBV12-4 with TRBJ2-1; D may be TRBD1 (5 bases). The CDR3 consists of 13 residues. V was shortened by 1 base and J by 4 bases, with 5 bases between the two germline ends. The CDR3 sequence is CASSLEGYNEQFF. CDR3 coding DNA: TGTGCCAGCAGTTTAGAGGGGTACAATGAGCAGTTCTTC.

The chain employs TRBV5-1 and TRBJ2-2, with a weak D call TRBD1 (6 bases). Trimming cost V 5 bases and J 2 bases, with 10 bases left between them. Germline V gives CDR1 SGHRS, CDR2 YFSETQ. The CDR3 has 14 amino acids. The DNA of the CDR3 is TGCGCCAGCAGAGTGGGACACAACACCGGGGAGCTGTTTTTT. It yields the protein CASRVGHNTGELFF.

The V call is TRBV7-2, the J call TRBJ1-4, with 10 bases identical to TRBD1. The CDR3 sequence is 16 residues long. In germline, CDR1 is SGHTA, CDR2 FQGNSA. Trimming took 4 bases from V and 7 from J; bases not matched to a gene: 9. CDR3 nucleotides: TGTGCCAGCAGCTCGCCTGACAGGGGGCGGGGTGAAAAACTGTTTTTT. Amino acid sequence: CASSSPDRGRGEKLFF.

With regard to this clone: The junction and the germline gene differ at one end; a read error may be behind it. At the DNA level, this CDR3 is encoded by other sequences in the same sample as well. The J gene is TRBJ2-1, the V gene TRBV6-1; D call uncertain. CDR1 and CDR2 from the germline V gene are MNHNS and SASEGT. This CDR3 contains 18 residues. In DNA, the CDR3 is TGTGCTAGCAGTGATTTAGTCACCAGGAAGAGCTCCTACAATGAGCAGTTCTTC. Protein sequence: CASSDLVTRKSSYNEQFF.

This sequence joins TRBV27 and TRBJ2-2, with D unresolved. The CDR3 is 12 residues long. Germline lookup yields CDR1 MNHEY and CDR2 SMNVEV (reference sequence). Trimming removed 0 bases from V and 7 bases from J, with 3 bases in between. CDR3 DNA: TGTGCCAGCAGTTTATCGTTCGGGGAGCTGTTTTTT. It is translated as CASSLSFGELFF.

The rearrangement uses TRBV6-5 and TRBJ1-5; no firm D call. Germline CDR1 is MNHEY and CDR2 is SVGAGI. The CDR3 runs to 12 residues. Trimming took off 6 bases at V and 6 bases at J, with 9 bases between the two ends. Written as DNA, the CDR3 is TGTGCCAGCAGGAGCGGGGTTCAGCCCCAGCATTTT. Amino acids: CASRSGVQPQHF.

This chain connects TRBV6-6 to TRBJ1-4; the match to TRBD1 covers 8 bases. This CDR3 comprises 17 residues. The germline V gene encodes CDR1 MNHNY and CDR2 SVGAGI (reference sequence). Trimming removed 5 bases from V and 0 bases from J; junction bases left unmatched: 8. CDR3 sequence reads: CASSPGQGAATNEKLFF. For the CDR3, the DNA is TGTGCCAGCAGTCCTGGACAGGGAGCCGCAACTAATGAAAAACTGTTTTTT.

This clone appeared once. The chain is built from TRBV19 and TRBJ2-1; TRBD2 matches at 8 bases. CDR3 length: 14 amino acids. CDR1 is LNHDA and CDR2 is SQIVND in the germline V gene (reference sequence). The trim removed 3 bases at V and 5 bases at J, leaving 3 bases unmatched. The CDR3 loop reads CASSIRGGDNEQFF. The DNA for the CDR3 is TGTGCCAGTAGTATCCGGGGGGGAGACAATGAGCAGTTCTTC.

The chain couples TRBV7-9 to TRBJ2-2, with D unresolved. V shed 10 bases and J shed 1 base, with 16 bases lying between them. The V gene's germline CDR1 is SEHNR and CDR2 FQNEAQ (reference sequence). This CDR3 contains 15 residues. CDR3 bases: TGTGCCACCTCGGACCCTTTGGAGAACACCGGGGAGCTGTTTTTT. This encodes CATSDPLENTGELFF.

This clone was seen only once. CDR3 amino acids: CSASSQVSQPQHF. CDR3 nucleotide sequence: TGCAGTGCTAGTAGTCAGGTTTCTCAGCCCCAGCATTTT. The V and J genes are TRBV20-1 and TRBJ1-5; D gene ambiguous. The V and J ends lost 3 bases and 6 bases respectively, with 12 bases between them. The CDR3 contains 13 residues. The germline CDR1 and CDR2 sequences are DFQATT and SNEGSKA (reference sequence).

The chain recombines TRBV30 with TRBJ2-3; no firm D call. Germline V lookup: CDR1 GTSNPN, CDR2 SVGIG (reference sequence). V lost 0 bases, J lost 10 bases, and 11 bases lay in between. There are 12 residues in the CDR3. The CDR3 loop reads CAWSVPSLSQYF. CDR3 in DNA: TGTGCCTGGAGTGTCCCCAGTCTATCGCAGTATTTT.

The chain joins TRBV10-2 to TRBJ1-3, with a weak D call TRBD1 (5 bases). The V end was cut by 0 bases, the J end by 2 bases, with 8 bases between. The CDR3 contains 15 residues. Germline V gene data show CDR1 as WSHSY and CDR2 as SAAADI. Here the CDR3 reads CASSESRGAGNTIYF. The CDR3, as DNA: TGCGCCAGCAGTGAGTCGAGGGGCGCTGGAAACACCATATATTTT.

J is TRBJ1-2 and V is TRBV3-1 (or the pseudogene TRBV3-2); weak D call: TRBD1 (5 bases). From germline, CDR1 is LGHDT and CDR2 YNNKEL (reference sequence). With 0 bases removed from V and 6 bases from J, the gap between germline ends came to 11 bases. The CDR3 consists of 14 residues. CDR3 protein: CASSQERTSDGYTF. As DNA, the CDR3 is TGTGCCAGCAGCCAAGAACGGACATCTGATGGCTACACCTTC.

The rearrangement links TRBV7-9 to TRBJ2-1, with 9 bases that match TRBD2. The germline V gene has CDR1 SEHNR and CDR2 FQNEAQ (reference sequence). Trimming removed 5 bases from V and 5 bases from J; junction bases left unmatched: 13. The CDR3 sequence is 17 residues long. This chain's CDR3 is CASSLRGGTLPNNEQFF. The CDR3, as DNA: TGTGCCAGCAGCCTGCGGGGGGGGACCCTCCCTAACAATGAGCAGTTCTTC.

The rearrangement uses TRBV19 and TRBJ1-2; 7 bases map to TRBD1. V was pared by 9 bases and J by 8 bases, with 12 bases of the junction left unmatched. This CDR3 spans 13 amino acids. Germline CDR1 and CDR2: LNHDA and SQIVND (reference sequence). The CDR3, as DNA: TGTGCCAGCACCAGACCCACAGGGGAGGGCTACACCTTC. It translates to CASTRPTGEGYTF.

This chain uses TRBV12-1 with TRBJ2-5; TRBD2 is the table's D call, not checked against the DNA. TRBV12-1 is a recognized pseudogene. There are 14 residues in the CDR3. CDR3 nucleotides: TGTGCCAGCACCGCGGGACGGGTAGAAGAGACCCAGTACTTC. Its protein is CASTAGRVEETQYF.

The chain recombines TRBV4-1 with TRBJ1-3; D gene unclear. The CDR3 is made up of 20 amino acids. Trimming cost V 0 bases and J 0 bases, with 21 bases left between them. Germline-derived CDR1 and CDR2 are MGHRA and YSYEKL. The CDR3 spells CASSQDWRERRGSSGNTIYF. In DNA, the CDR3 is TGCGCCAGCAGCCAAGATTGGCGGGAAAGACGGGGAAGCTCTGGAAACACCATATATTTT.

The chain employs TRBV3-1 (or the pseudogene TRBV3-2) and TRBJ2-7; D remains ambiguous. Germline lookup yields CDR1 LGHDT and CDR2 YNNKEL (reference sequence). Trimming took 4 bases from V and 2 from J, leaving 6 bases between them. There are 12 residues in the CDR3. CDR3 protein: CASSPSPYEQYF. CDR3 DNA: TGTGCCAGCAGCCCGAGCCCCTACGAGCAGTACTTC.

The chain has TRBV5-4 and TRBJ1-1; D perhaps matches TRBD1 (5 bases). The V gene's germline CDR1 is SGHNT and CDR2 YYREEE (reference sequence). This CDR3 has 13 amino acids. V lost 3 bases and J 5 bases, leaving 11 bases between the germline ends. CDR3 nucleotides: TGTGCCAGCAGCTACGACCAGGGTACTGAAGCTTTCTTT. Translated: CASSYDQGTEAFF.

The chain has TRBV7-2 and TRBJ1-5, with TRBD1 as a possible D gene (5 bases). The CDR3 runs 13 residues. Trimming stripped 5 bases from V and 6 bases from J, with 11 bases between. The germline CDR1 and CDR2 sequences are SGHTA and FQGNSA. The CDR3 bases are TGTGCCAGCAGCCCCCAGGGTTTTCAGCCCCAGCATTTT. It specifies CASSPQGFQPQHF.

The chain employs TRBV20-1 and TRBJ1-2; no firm D call. This CDR3 is 10 amino acids long. Germline CDR1 DFQATT, CDR2 SNEGSKA (reference sequence). Trimming left V 3 bases short and J 5 bases short, with 4 bases between. In DNA, the CDR3 is TGCAGTGCTAGCCCATATGGCTACACCTTC. Its translation: CSASPYGYTF.

The sample holds a few counts of this clone. V and J are TRBV27 and TRBJ1-5; D call uncertain. In germline, CDR1 is MNHEY, CDR2 SMNVEV (reference sequence). The CDR3 is 15 residues long. Trimming stripped 0 bases from V and 0 bases from J, with 6 bases between. The chain's CDR3 is CASSLSGLSNQPQHF. In nucleotides, the CDR3 is TGTGCCAGCAGTTTATCCGGTCTTAGCAATCAGCCCCAGCATTTT.

The chain uses TRBV2 and TRBJ2-6, with D possibly being TRBD2 (5 bases). Trimming pared 8 bases from V and 1 base from J, leaving 9 bases between. The CDR3 spans 14 residues. Germline values: CDR1 SNHLY, CDR2 FYNNEI. The CDR3 DNA follows: TGTGCCAGCGGGGAGTTATCTGGGGCCAACGTCCTGACTTTC. Protein sequence: CASGELSGANVLTF.

The gene calls are TRBV28 and TRBJ1-3; D is undetermined. Germline CDR1 MDHEN, CDR2 SYDVKM. Trimming pared 3 bases from V and 4 bases from J, leaving 4 bases between. The CDR3 is 12 residues long. CDR3 nucleotides: TGTGCCAGCAGTTTTCGGGGAAACACCATATATTTT. Translated: CASSFRGNTIYF.

The V call is TRBV19, the J call TRBJ2-2; D may be TRBD2 (7 bases). The V gene's germline CDR1 is LNHDA and CDR2 SQIVND (reference sequence). The CDR3 has 14 amino acids. The V and J ends lost 7 bases and 6 bases respectively, with 15 bases between them. DNA of the CDR3: TGTGCCAGTACCCAGGGGAGGGACGCCGGGGAGCTGTTTTTT. It is translated as CASTQGRDAGELFF.

The CDR3 DNA is TGTGCCACCAGTGATTTCCCCCAAGGCGAGCAGTACTTC. Translated, it gives CATSDFPQGEQYF. This chain connects TRBV24-1 to TRBJ2-7; D is uncertain. Trimming cost V 1 base and J 6 bases, with 9 bases left between them. This CDR3 region has 13 residues. CDR1 KGHDR and CDR2 SFDVKD come from the germline V gene.

This chain joins TRBV7-9 and TRBJ1-1; tentative D call: TRBD1 (6 bases). V lost 3 bases and J lost 5, with 13 bases in between. CDR3 length: 14 residues. The germline CDR1 and CDR2 sequences are SEHNR and FQNEAQ (reference sequence). The CDR3 nucleotides are TGTGCCAGCAGCTTTCAGGGGCAAGGGACTGAAGCTTTCTTT. Translation gives CASSFQGQGTEAFF.

The chain employs TRBV29-1 and TRBJ1-5; D is ambiguous. The CDR3 contains 12 residues. Trimming shortened V by 4 bases and J by 4 bases, and 8 bases separated the two germline ends. Germline values: CDR1 SQVTM, CDR2 ANQGSEA. The CDR3 nucleotides read TGCAGCGTTGTGGGCCCGAATCAGCCCCAGCATTTT. It translates to CSVVGPNQPQHF.